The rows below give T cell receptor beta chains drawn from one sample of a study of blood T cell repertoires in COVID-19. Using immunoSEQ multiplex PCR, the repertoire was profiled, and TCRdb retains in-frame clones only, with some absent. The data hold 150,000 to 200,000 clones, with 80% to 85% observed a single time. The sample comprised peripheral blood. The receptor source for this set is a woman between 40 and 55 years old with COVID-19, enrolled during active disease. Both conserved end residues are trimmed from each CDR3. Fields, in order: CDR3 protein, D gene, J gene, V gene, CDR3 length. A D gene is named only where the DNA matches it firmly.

CDR3 protein: ASSLDLGEQY
D gene: NA
J gene: TRBJ2-7
V gene: TRBV5-1
CDR3 length: 10

CDR3 protein: ASSVGAGTDTQY
D gene: NA
J gene: TRBJ2-3
V gene: TRBV25-1
CDR3 length: 12

CDR3 protein: ASSWGQGSRNEQY
D gene: TRBD1
J gene: TRBJ2-7
V gene: TRBV7-8
CDR3 length: 13

CDR3 protein: ASSRGGVQETQY
D gene: NA
J gene: TRBJ2-5
V gene: TRBV11-3
CDR3 length: 12

CDR3 protein: ASSLGWAGPNYGYT
D gene: NA
J gene: TRBJ1-2
V gene: TRBV5-5
CDR3 length: 14

CDR3 protein: ASQGTSGGGTQY
D gene: TRBD2
J gene: TRBJ2-3
V gene: TRBV10-1
CDR3 length: 12

CDR3 protein: ASSTRTSTDTQY
D gene: NA
J gene: TRBJ2-3
V gene: TRBV11-2
CDR3 length: 12

CDR3 protein: ASIKMPGQGAFEQY
D gene: TRBD1
J gene: TRBJ2-7
V gene: TRBV5-5
CDR3 length: 14

CDR3 protein: ASSSFGTGGRNEQF
D gene: TRBD1
J gene: TRBJ2-1
V gene: TRBV6-5
CDR3 length: 14

CDR3 protein: ASISVGQGKYEQY
D gene: NA
J gene: TRBJ2-7
V gene: TRBV27
CDR3 length: 13

CDR3 protein: ASKRAGESSGELF
D gene: TRBD2
J gene: TRBJ2-2
V gene: TRBV2
CDR3 length: 13

CDR3 protein: ASSFGGRASYNEQF
D gene: TRBD2
J gene: TRBJ2-1
V gene: TRBV5-6
CDR3 length: 14

CDR3 protein: ASGEASGDTDTQY
D gene: TRBD2
J gene: TRBJ2-3
V gene: TRBV6-4
CDR3 length: 13

CDR3 protein: ASSLAAGGDYEQY
D gene: TRBD2
J gene: TRBJ2-7
V gene: TRBV7-9
CDR3 length: 13

CDR3 protein: ASSYTGQRNSPLH
D gene: TRBD1
J gene: TRBJ1-6
V gene: TRBV6-5
CDR3 length: 13

CDR3 protein: ASSTGQGDSDTQY
D gene: TRBD1
J gene: TRBJ2-3
V gene: TRBV5-1
CDR3 length: 13

CDR3 protein: ASSQAGTQQETQY
D gene: TRBD2
J gene: TRBJ2-5
V gene: TRBV7-2
CDR3 length: 13

CDR3 protein: ASSQGGGSENTEAF
D gene: NA
J gene: TRBJ1-1
V gene: TRBV3-1/TRBV3-2
CDR3 length: 14

CDR3 protein: ASSLEGLAKNIQY
D gene: NA
J gene: TRBJ2-4
V gene: TRBV7-9
CDR3 length: 13

CDR3 protein: SVGLGHSGNTIY
D gene: NA
J gene: TRBJ1-3
V gene: TRBV29-1
CDR3 length: 12

CDR3 protein: ASSMFGEKLF
D gene: NA
J gene: TRBJ1-4
V gene: TRBV19
CDR3 length: 10

CDR3 protein: SVEAQGWGAGELF
D gene: NA
J gene: TRBJ2-2
V gene: TRBV29-1
CDR3 length: 13